The 17 T cell receptor beta chains below were found in one sample sequenced in a study of shared clonotypes between healthy human individuals. Assay used: immunoSEQ multiplex PCR; TCRdb lists only in-frame clones, some missing. This sample carries about 2 million clones, roughly 96% of them seen once, and the ten largest clones take 0.13%. Sequencing input: naive CD4+ T cells sorted from blood. The subset: CD45RA+ positively selected. The receptors originated from a man aged 18 to 29 in good health.

The V gene is TRBV5-4, the J gene TRBJ1-6; 11 nucleotides agree with TRBD1. This CDR3 spans 16 amino acids. The V and J ends lost 3 bases and 8 bases, in that order; junction bases with no gene match: 7. Germline CDR1 and CDR2: SGHNT and YYREEE (reference sequence). In DNA form, the CDR3 reads TGTGCCAGCAGCTCCATGGACAGGGGGCAAGATTCACCCCTCCACTTT. This gives the protein CASSSMDRGQDSPLHF.

The rearrangement links TRBV9 to TRBJ2-5; D is ambiguous. With 1 base removed from V and 0 bases from J, the gap between germline ends came to 10 bases. Germline V gene lookup returns CDR1 SGDLS and CDR2 YYNGEE. The CDR3 runs 15 residues. For the CDR3, the DNA is TGTGCCAGCAGCGTAACAGACTGGTACCAAGAGACCCAGTACTTC. Protein product: CASSVTDWYQETQYF.

This clone was seen a handful of times. This chain links TRBV6-1 with TRBJ2-7; 9 bases fit TRBD2. The CDR3 is made up of 14 amino acids. The germline CDR1 and CDR2 sequences are MNHNS and SASEGT. V lost 4 bases, J lost 2 bases, and 3 bases stayed unmatched. The CDR3 coding sequence is TGTGCCAGCAGTGCTAGCGGGGCGCCCTACGAGCAGTACTTC. Protein product: CASSASGAPYEQYF.

V and J are TRBV6-1 and TRBJ2-7; 8 bases line up with TRBD2. Germline V CDR1 and CDR2: MNHNS, SASEGT. The CDR3 loop spans 15 amino acids. The V and J ends lost 1 base and 4 bases, in that order; junction bases with no gene match: 6. In DNA, the CDR3 is TGTGCCAGCAGTGAAGTGAGTAGCGGGATTTACGAGCAGTACTTC. Amino acids: CASSEVSSGIYEQYF.

The chain employs TRBV5-4 and TRBJ1-6; 8 nucleotides match TRBD1. The CDR3 covers 15 residues. CDR1 is SGHNT and CDR2 is YYREEE in the germline V gene (reference sequence). Trimming at V came to 1 base and at J to 7 bases, leaving 4 bases not matched to a gene. The CDR3 DNA reads as TGTGCCAGCAGCTTGTGGACAGGGTGGAATTCACCCCTCCACTTT. It specifies CASSLWTGWNSPLHF.

This sequence joins TRBV6-5 and TRBJ1-5; 11 nucleotides match TRBD1. V was clipped by 6 bases and J by 4 bases; unmatched bases: 2. The CDR3 is made up of 14 amino acids. Germline V lookup: CDR1 MNHEY, CDR2 SVGAGI. CDR3 amino acids: CASRGQGVNQPQHF. CDR3 in DNA: TGTGCCAGCAGGGGACAGGGGGTTAATCAGCCCCAGCATTTT.

This clone occurred once. The rearrangement uses TRBV2 and TRBJ2-2; the D gene could be TRBD1 or TRBD2 (5 bases each). The CDR3 sequence is 13 residues long. Germline lookup yields CDR1 SNHLY and CDR2 FYNNEI. V was cut by 8 bases and J by 1 base, with 8 bases left in between. The DNA of the CDR3 is TGTGCCAGCCGGGACGTGAACACCGGGGAGCTGTTTTTT. Translated, it gives CASRDVNTGELFF.

This sequence joins TRBV7-2 and TRBJ1-2; TRBD1 matches at 9 bases. The CDR3 loop spans 16 amino acids. J lost 7 bases, V lost 3 bases, and 12 bases had no gene match. The germline gives CDR1 SGHTA, CDR2 FQGNSA. CDR3 loop: CASSLVGTGTSSGYTF. Written as DNA, the CDR3 is TGTGCCAGCAGCTTGGTCGGGACAGGGACGTCATCTGGCTACACCTTC.

The chain has TRBV4-2 and TRBJ2-3, with TRBD2 matching over 11 bases. The J segment lost 3 bases and the V segment lost 1 base, leaving 12 bases of the junction unmatched. CDR1 and CDR2 (germline): LGHNA, YNFKEQ. This CDR3 has 19 residues. The CDR3 coding sequence is TGTGCCAGCAGCCAAGCTCCCCCGTTTAGCGGGGGGGCGACAGATACGCAGTATTTT. Translation: CASSQAPPFSGGATDTQYF.

This clone came up once. The same CDR3 arises from other DNA sequences in this sample as well. This chain joins TRBV9 and TRBJ2-3, with D tentatively TRBD1 (5 bases). V shed 0 bases and J shed 2 bases, with 7 bases lying between them. Germline values: CDR1 SGDLS, CDR2 YYNGEE. This CDR3 is 14 amino acids long. The CDR3 region is CASSVEGNTDTQYF. CDR3 coding DNA: TGTGCCAGCAGCGTAGAGGGGAACACAGATACGCAGTATTTT.

CDR3 residues: CASSPASGGSYNEQFF. The CDR3 bases are TGCGCCAGCAGCCCCGCTAGCGGGGGGTCCTACAATGAGCAGTTCTTC. The rearrangement uses TRBV4-1 and TRBJ2-1, with 11 bases fitting TRBD2. This CDR3 has 16 amino acids. The germline CDR1 and CDR2 sequences are MGHRA and YSYEKL. The V and J ends lost 4 bases and 1 base, in that order; junction bases with no gene match: 3.

The chain links TRBV11-2 to TRBJ2-7, with a tentative D call TRBD1 (5 bases). This CDR3 contains 15 residues. Trimming cost V 1 base and J 1 base, with 11 bases left between them. Germline V CDR1 and CDR2: SGHAT, FQNNGV. Here the CDR3 reads CASSLGRQTSYEQYF. For the CDR3, the DNA is TGTGCCAGCAGCTTAGGTAGACAGACTTCCTACGAGCAGTACTTC.

The gene calls are TRBV5-1 and TRBJ2-2; either TRBD1 or TRBD2 may fit D (5 bases each). Germline V gives CDR1 SGHRS, CDR2 YFSETQ. This CDR3 has 15 amino acids. With 4 bases removed from V and 4 bases from J, the gap between germline ends came to 14 bases. CDR3 amino acids: CASSGTAIRTGELFF. The CDR3 DNA reads TGCGCCAGCAGCGGGACGGCTATTCGCACCGGGGAGCTGTTTTTT.

The chain recombines TRBV19 with TRBJ2-2, with 7 bases lining up with TRBD2. This CDR3 contains 15 residues. V was clipped by 10 bases and J by 6 bases; unmatched bases: 14. Germline loops: CDR1 LNHDA, CDR2 SQIVND (reference sequence). The CDR3 loop is CATSPGGSWSGELFF. The CDR3 DNA reads as TGTGCCACCTCCCCCGGCGGGAGCTGGTCCGGGGAGCTGTTTTTT.

In this sample, this clone turned up a few times. The V call is TRBV29-1, the J call TRBJ1-2; D is uncertain. Germline V gives CDR1 SQVTM, CDR2 ANQGSEA. This CDR3 contains 14 residues. Trimming shortened V by 0 bases and J by 5 bases, and 13 bases separated the two germline ends. The CDR3 is CSVEDRRRVYGYTF. The CDR3 DNA follows: TGCAGCGTTGAAGATCGCCGGAGGGTTTATGGCTACACCTTC.

The rearrangement joins TRBV6-1 to TRBJ1-2; no clear D gene. CDR3 length equals 13 residues. Germline CDR1 MNHNS, CDR2 SASEGT. V gave up 0 bases and J gave up 8 bases, with 10 bases separating them. As DNA, the CDR3 is TGTGCCAGCAGTGAAGCGCTTCTGGGGGGCTACACCTTC. Translating gives CASSEALLGGYTF.

The chain carries TRBV7-9 and TRBJ2-2; 7 positions match TRBD2. The CDR3 contains 19 residues. The V and J ends lost 4 bases and 2 bases, in that order; junction bases with no gene match: 16. Germline assignment: CDR1 SEHNR and CDR2 FQNEAQ (reference sequence). CDR3 loop: CASSSPTGRGTVNTGELFF. The CDR3 DNA is TGTGCCAGCAGCTCGCCAACCGGGCGGGGGACCGTAAACACCGGGGAGCTGTTTTTT.